Reported below is one T cell receptor (beta chain). Time point indicated: baseline, week 1 (first vaccination visit). Treatment defined: pre-vaccination baseline after standard-of-care therapy. The donor cohort comprised cases of new WHO grade 3 or 4 IDH1-mutant, ATRX-lost astrocytoma. Only in-frame clones appear in the TCRdb table, and some are missing; sequencing was by immunoSEQ multiplex PCR. The repertoire includes 25,000 to 35,000 clones, over 75% of them detected once, and approximately 19% sits in the top ten. The data derive from a study of a mutant IDH1 vaccine in newly diagnosed glioma. Study in general: Patients were pretreated with radiotherapy, temozolomide, or both, mostly both.

The V end lost 5 bases, the J end lost 3 bases, and 13 bases lay between the germline ends. Germline V gene data show CDR1 as PRHDT and CDR2 as FYEKMQ (reference sequence). CDR3 length equals 14 residues. The sequenced sample was PBMCs, obtained from a glioma patient treated with radiotherapy, temozolomide or both. This chain uses TRBV13 with TRBJ2-5; D ambiguous. The sequence came from a man aged 30 to 45 with glioma. The CDR3 loop is CASSPRTTEETQYF. CDR3 DNA: TGTGCCAGCAGCCCAAGGACGACTGAAGAGACCCAGTACTTC. The complete variable domain, with remaining parts taken from reference TRBV13 and TRBJ2-5, reads AAGVIQSPRHLIKEKRETATLKCYPIPRHDTVYWYQQGPGQDPQFLISFYEKMQSDKGSIPDRFSAQQFSDYHSELNMSSLELGDSALYFCASSPRTTEETQYFGPGTRLLVL.